The 26 T cell receptor beta chains given below trace back to one sample, sequenced in a study of T cells in Graves' hyperthyroidism and ophthalmopathy. Regions amplified from RNA transcripts were the TCR beta CDR3 regions. Primed by the HTBI set, a first-round RT-PCR was run on the TCR CDR3. TCRdb re-called the multiplex PCR reads through MiXCR, storing one row per CDR3 protein. This table holds about 480,000 distinct CDR3 sequences, over 13% found once. The material sequenced was blood. The receptors were sampled from a woman younger than 30 with Graves' hyperthyroidism.

The rearrangement joins TRBV6-4 to TRBJ2-1, with 13 bases aligning to TRBD2. The CDR3 contains 16 residues. Germline V lookup: CDR1 MRHNA, CDR2 SNTAGT. The V segment lost 8 bases and the J segment 8 bases; nucleotides outside the gene matches: 12. CDR3 in amino acids: CASSQGLAGVIDEQFF. CDR3 coding DNA: TGTGCCAGCTCTCAAGGACTAGCGGGAGTTATTGATGAGCAGTTCTTC.

This clonotype occurred many times. This chain uses TRBV3-1 with TRBJ2-2; D not resolved. Germline CDR1 and CDR2: LGHDT and YNNKEL (reference sequence). Trimming stripped 2 bases from V and 6 bases from J, with 4 bases between. The CDR3 loop spans 12 amino acids. The CDR3 reads CASSQNAGELFF. Here the CDR3 DNA reads TGTGCCAGCAGCCAAAACGCCGGGGAGCTGTTTTTT.

V and J are TRBV5-1 and TRBJ2-5; TRBD1 matches at 8 bases. The CDR3 is made up of 16 amino acids. The V and J ends lost 4 bases and 0 bases, in that order; junction bases with no gene match: 8. The germline V gene has CDR1 SGHRS and CDR2 YFSETQ. The CDR3 region has the DNA TGCGCCAGCAGCCCATCCCCGACAGGGGACCAAGAGACCCAGTACTTC. This gives the protein CASSPSPTGDQETQYF.

This clonotype was recorded a few times. The rearrangement uses TRBV2 and TRBJ2-5; no firm D call. The V and J ends lost 10 bases and 5 bases respectively, with 17 bases between them. Per the germline V gene, CDR1 is SNHLY and CDR2 is FYNNEI. This CDR3 comprises 13 residues. CDR3 nucleotides: TGTGCCACAAAGTCCCAATTCTCGGAGACCCAGTACTTC. Residues: CATKSQFSETQYF.

This clonotype has ten or more counts. The J gene is TRBJ2-4, the V gene TRBV20-1; D is undetermined. Germline CDR1 reads DFQATT; CDR2 reads SNEGSKA (reference sequence). This CDR3 has 14 residues. Trimming shortened V by 0 bases and J by 2 bases, and 8 bases separated the two germline ends. CDR3: CSARDRLPKNIQYF. The CDR3, as DNA: TGCAGTGCTAGAGATCGCCTCCCCAAAAACATTCAGTACTTC.

This clonotype was recorded at least ten times. CDR3: CASSREGHTSGNTIYF. The DNA of the CDR3 is TGCGCCAGCAGCCGGGAGGGACACACCTCTGGAAACACCATATATTTT. The genes are TRBV4-1 and TRBJ1-3; D perhaps matches TRBD1 (6 bases). The CDR3 has 16 residues. Trimming removed 4 bases at V and 0 bases at J, with 13 bases between. Per germline, CDR1 MGHRA and CDR2 YSYEKL.

In this sample, this clonotype turned up a few times. Mismatch with germline at one junction end may stem from a read error. The J gene is TRBJ2-1, the V gene TRBV6-8; 7 nucleotides line up with TRBD1. The CDR3 length is 16 residues. Germline CDR1 reads MNHGY; CDR2 reads SAAAGT. The chain's CDR3 is CASSSYGTRGYNEQFF. The CDR3 coding sequence is TGCGCCAGCAGCTCGTATGGTACCAGGGGGTACAATGAGCAGTTCTTC.

The sample holds many counts of this clonotype. The rearrangement joins TRBV19 to TRBJ2-3; D gene ambiguous. Per germline, CDR1 LNHDA and CDR2 SQIVND (reference sequence). The CDR3 length is 16 residues. The V and J ends lost 1 base and 6 bases respectively, with 17 bases between them. The CDR3 loop is CASSIATAPLGDTQYF. As DNA, the CDR3 is TGTGCCAGTAGTATAGCTACTGCCCCCCTGGGGGATACGCAGTATTTT.

The sample holds many counts of this clonotype. The chain employs TRBV19 and TRBJ2-1, with TRBD2 matching 10 bases. CDR3 length equals 17 residues. With 6 bases clipped from V and 0 bases from J, the junction kept 8 bases outside the gene matches. Germline V CDR1 and CDR2: LNHDA, SQIVND (reference sequence). CDR3 sequence (DNA): TGTGCCAGTAGGTTGGGGGGGACTAGCGCCTCCTACAATGAGCAGTTCTTC. Translation: CASRLGGTSASYNEQFF.

On this clonotype itself: A read error may be the cause here, since a much bigger clone is one base away. The CDR3 loop reads CASSPYTKDPYSEQFF. The CDR3 nucleotides read TGTGCCAGCAGTCCCTATACTAAAGACCCCTACAGTGAGCAGTTCTTC. The chain couples TRBV27 to TRBJ2-1; no firm D call. CDR1 and CDR2 (germline): MNHEY, SMNVEV (reference sequence). CDR3 length: 16 amino acids.

V usage is TRBV19 and J usage is TRBJ2-7; D is undetermined. V lost 3 bases to trimming and J lost 1 base, with 10 bases between them. The CDR3 contains 14 residues. Germline V CDR1 and CDR2: LNHDA, SQIVND (reference sequence). CDR3 DNA sequence: TGTGCCAGTAGTATCCTAGGATCTTCCTACGAGCAGTACTTC. Protein sequence: CASSILGSSYEQYF.

There are many counts of this clonotype. The chain has TRBV2 and TRBJ2-1, with TRBD2 as a possible D gene (6 bases). V dropped 7 bases and J dropped 9 bases, with 13 bases sitting between them. Germline V gene data show CDR1 as SNHLY and CDR2 as FYNNEI. The CDR3 runs 12 residues. The CDR3 is CASTFGLTEQFF. The CDR3 DNA sequence: TGTGCCAGCACCTTTGGACTAACTGAGCAGTTCTTC.

This clonotype occurred many times. This sequence joins TRBV7-9 and TRBJ2-1; no reliable D call. The CDR3 is made up of 14 amino acids. From germline, CDR1 is SEHNR and CDR2 FQNEAQ (reference sequence). With 1 base removed from V and 3 bases from J, the gap between germline ends came to 7 bases. The CDR3, as DNA: TGTGCCAGCAGCTTAGGTTCAGGCTACAATGAGCAGTTCTTC. Protein sequence: CASSLGSGYNEQFF.

This clonotype was found many times. The chain combines TRBV7-3 with TRBJ2-1; D tentatively reads TRBD1 or TRBD2 (5 bases each). V lost 4 bases, J lost 8 bases, and 18 bases lay in between. The CDR3 loop spans 15 amino acids. Germline V gene lookup returns CDR1 SGHTA and CDR2 FQGTGA. The CDR3 region has the DNA TGTGCCAGCAGCTCCCCCCCGGTGGGGGTCCATGAGCAGTTCTTC. It codes for CASSSPPVGVHEQFF.

This clonotype occurred many times. The rearrangement links TRBV19 to TRBJ1-5; TRBD1 is a possible D gene (5 bases). The CDR3 length is 14 residues. V was trimmed by 9 bases and J by 0 bases, leaving 12 bases between them. Germline V lookup: CDR1 LNHDA, CDR2 SQIVND (reference sequence). CDR3 in amino acids: CASQGPSSNQPQHF. CDR3 DNA: TGTGCCAGCCAGGGACCGAGTAGCAATCAGCCCCAGCATTTT.

At least ten counts were recorded for this clonotype. This chain connects TRBV6-1 to TRBJ1-5; possible D gene TRBD1, 5 bases. Trimming took 5 bases from V and 6 from J, leaving 14 bases between them. CDR1 and CDR2 (germline): MNHNS, SASEGT. The CDR3 totals 14 residues. The CDR3 DNA follows: TGTGCCAGCAGTCGGGGGGGGGAGAGTCAGCCCCAGCATTTT. This translates into CASSRGGESQPQHF.

There are a few counts of this clonotype. This chain joins TRBV6-1 and TRBJ1-3; no firm D call. CDR1 is MNHNS, CDR2 SASEGT, per germline. The CDR3 loop spans 13 amino acids. Trimming took 8 bases from V and 0 from J, leaving 8 bases between them. The CDR3: CASFDPSGNTIYF. CDR3 DNA: TGTGCCAGCTTCGATCCCTCTGGAAACACCATATATTTT.

A few counts support this clonotype. The chain carries TRBV7-9 and TRBJ1-2; D is unresolved. The CDR3 sequence is 14 residues long. Germline values: CDR1 SEHNR, CDR2 FQNEAQ (reference sequence). V lost 5 bases and J 0 bases, leaving 10 bases between the germline ends. CDR3 bases: TGTGCCAGCAGCCAGCACGAAGCTAACTATGGCTACACCTTC. As protein: CASSQHEANYGYTF.

The chain joins TRBV30 to TRBJ1-5; D remains ambiguous. The CDR3 sequence is 15 residues long. V dropped 2 bases and J dropped 3 bases, with 14 bases sitting between them. Germline V gene sequence: CDR1 GTSNPN, CDR2 SVGIG (reference sequence). The CDR3 region has the DNA TGTGCCTGGAGTTTCCGGACCGGCCCCAATCAGCCCCAGCATTTT. Protein sequence: CAWSFRTGPNQPQHF. Full variable domain (remainder filled in from reference TRBV30 and TRBJ1-5): SQTIHQWPATLVQPVGSPLSLECTVEGTSNPNLYWYRQAAGRGLQLLFYSVGIGQISSEVPQNLSASRPQDRQFILSSKKLLLSDSGFYLCAWSFRTGPNQPQHFGDGTRLSIL.

This clonotype was observed many times. J is TRBJ2-7 and V is TRBV11-2; the D is unclear. Trimming took 6 bases from V and 3 from J, leaving 6 bases between them. The CDR3 loop spans 11 amino acids. CDR1 SGHAT and CDR2 FQNNGV come from the germline V gene. The CDR3 sequence: CASRNIYEQYF. The CDR3 nucleotides are TGTGCCAGCAGGAATATCTACGAGCAGTACTTC. The full variable domain, completed using reference TRBV11-2 and TRBJ2-7, is EAGVAQSPRYKIIEKRQSVAFWCNPISGHATLYWYQQILGQGPKLLIQFQNNGVVDDSQLPKDRFSAERLKGVDSTLKIQPAKLEDSAVYLCASRNIYEQYFGPGTRLTVT.

The J gene is TRBJ1-5, the V gene TRBV2; no clear D. Germline-derived CDR1 and CDR2 are SNHLY and FYNNEI. The CDR3 contains 12 residues. Trimming removed 6 bases from V and 11 bases from J, with 14 bases in between. CDR3 bases: TGTGCCAGCAGCCCCCGGGGAGGGACCCAGCATTTT. This codes for CASSPRGGTQHF.

This clonotype was detected ten times or more. The chain employs TRBV20-1 and TRBJ1-2; TRBD1 matches 8 bases. Trimming removed 1 base from V and 8 bases from J; junction bases left unmatched: 9. The CDR3 is 14 residues long. Per germline, CDR1 DFQATT and CDR2 SNEGSKA (reference sequence). CDR3 residues: CSARVSQGAEGYTF. Written as DNA, the CDR3 is TGCAGTGCTAGAGTCTCGCAGGGGGCGGAGGGCTACACCTTC.

This clonotype was seen many times. V usage is TRBV29-1 and J usage is TRBJ2-1; 7 nucleotides agree with TRBD1. Germline trimming cut 2 bases from V and 6 bases from J; bases unmatched to any gene: 4. Germline lookup yields CDR1 SQVTM and CDR2 ANQGSEA. The CDR3 is 13 residues long. CDR3 DNA sequence: TGCAGCGTTGAAATTCGACAGGGCAATGAGCAGTTCTTC. Its protein product is CSVEIRQGNEQFF.

This clonotype was counted many times. This chain joins TRBV18 and TRBJ2-1, with unresolved D. V lost 0 bases and J 10 bases, leaving 7 bases between the germline ends. CDR1 and CDR2 from the germline V gene are KGHSH and LQKENI. The CDR3 has 12 residues. The CDR3 spells CASSPPLGEQFF. The CDR3 DNA reads TGTGCCAGCTCACCACCGCTCGGGGAGCAGTTCTTC.

There are many counts of this clonotype. The genes are TRBV5-8 and TRBJ1-5; D remains ambiguous. Germline CDR1 and CDR2: SGHTS and YDEGEE. V was shortened by 0 bases and J by 6 bases, with 10 bases between the two germline ends. CDR3 size: 14 residues. Written as DNA, the CDR3 is TGTGCCAGCAGCTTGGGAAGGGAAGTTCAGCCCCAGCATTTT. Protein product: CASSLGREVQPQHF.

Worth noting for this clonotype: Since the CDR3 does not end with the conserved phenylalanine or tryptophan, this likely comes from a read error. The chain carries TRBV19 and TRBJ1-1; D is undetermined. V was clipped by 1 base and J by 4 bases, with 7 bases between them. This CDR3 has 13 residues. Germline V gives CDR1 LNHDA, CDR2 SQIVND (reference sequence). The CDR3 DNA follows: TGTGCCAGTAGTATAGCCGGGGTCACTGAAGCTTTCCTT. Protein sequence: CASSIAGVTEAFL.